The entry below describes one T cell receptor beta chain. The specificity of this receptor is unknown. Per-base qualities were not stored, and no clone one base away is much larger. The entry originates in a study of cytomegalovirus exposure and HLA in healthy donors (dated by TCRdb to the late 2010s). Regarding the study in general: According to an earlier analysis of several hundred of the donors, some 180 million T cells yielded 95 million to 140 million unique TCR beta sequences and about 300 Gb of sequence data. On average, roughly 240,000 unique TCR beta nucleotide sequences were sequenced per donor among roughly 430 genotyped donors of the cohort, with around 19% of those sequences being non-productive. Alongside the repertoire data, information on donor age, sex, ethnicity and CMV serostatus was compiled. A later analysis re-examined previously published TCR beta repertoires from 500 to 700 donors and added high-resolution HLA genotyping to investigate patterns of TCR occurrence. A few DR-DQ haplotypes were treated as single units for association and clustering because of strong linkage in the cohort. To predict cytomegalovirus infection status, the study combined high-throughput TCR immunosequencing, statistical association of individual TCRs with disease status, and machine learning. The study used immunosequencing to profile the T cell repertoires of 670 or so subjects and linked those repertoires to cytomegalovirus serostatus. Rather than drawing on any new phenotypic data, the later analysis identified candidate immune exposures from TCR beta sequences and the way those sequences occurred across donors. In a later genetic analysis, genome-wide SNP genotypes for 398 of the 666 donors were used, and that subset was treated as a discovery cohort. An early release that covered fewer than 750 HLA-typed donors contained approximately 320 gigabases of sequencing data and around 80 million unique TCR sequences. An earlier analysis of several hundred of the donors applied high-throughput TCR beta sequencing to assess whether each TCR beta V gene segment acted as functional or pseudogenic. All discovery cohort repertoires had been generated using a single sequencing platform. HLA typing covered class I and class II loci at four-digit resolution. The number of typed donors differed by locus: about 620-640 for A, B, C, DRB1 and DQB1; roughly 510 for DQA1; 606 for DPA1; and around 450 for DPB1. A separate validation cohort of about 110 different subjects was used in addition to the roughly 640-subject first cohort. The study aimed to test whether signatures of past pathogen exposure could be identified by cataloging public T cell receptors. The genetic ancestry cluster associated with self-reported Caucasian donors included approximately 85% of the 300 to 450 genotyped donors.

The cysteine opens and the phenylalanine closes a CDR3 of 13 amino acids. Solely the CDR3 DNA is kept, with 39 bases framed from the first base. After removal of 4 bases from V and 11 bases from J, the junction retains 13 bases not matched to a gene. Based on the germline V gene (reference sequence), the CDR1 and CDR2 sequences are GTSNPN and SVGIG. Libraries were built with the immunoSEQ multiplex PCR assay. A mixture of 60 forward primers for TCR Vbeta segments and 13 reverse primers for TCR Jbeta segments was used in the multiplex PCR. The CDR3 region of rearranged TCR beta genes was amplified from genomic DNA by a multiplex PCR assay. Amplified TCR beta libraries were sequenced as 87-base-pair reads on the Illumina HiSeq System. The authors' analysis ran thus. A later analysis counted around 72 million unique TCR beta chains across the 670 or so repertoires, and around 9.9 million of these chains were shared by at least two donors. To remove PCR and sequencing errors, raw reads were error-corrected and collapsed into unique sequences using a nearest-neighbor algorithm that merged closely related sequences. Alignment of CDR3 sequences to IMGT reference sequences was used to assign V, D and J gene segments. For a sequence to be retained, a match of at least six nucleotides to both a V gene segment and a J gene segment was required. Rearrangements were classified as productive when the CDR3 lacked stop codons and remained in frame with V and J, and all other rearrangements were classified as non-productive. CDR3 was defined by IMGT convention, running from the second conserved V-encoded cysteine to the conserved J-encoded phenylalanine. The earlier analysis of 500 to 650 of the donors excluded any sequence lacking an unambiguous match to a single V gene segment. In an earlier analysis of 450 to 700 of the donors, V segments were called functional above 56.7% productive rearrangements and were called segregating when the between-donor standard deviation exceeded 5%. A statistical classification framework was developed to diagnose cytomegalovirus status using the catalog of TCR beta chain sequences. V and J gene assignment, in a later analysis, came from comparing TCR nucleotide sequences with IMGT/GENE-DB human TR gene sequences. Using the TCRdist pipeline, a later analysis assigned CDR3 sequences along with most-parsimonious VDJ recombination scenarios. In a later analysis, every TCR beta chain was defined by the combination of its CDR3 amino acid sequence and its V-gene family, and reads without a unique V-gene family were dropped. As a way to deal with suspected cross-contamination and a sequencing artifact, a later analysis dropped 592 nucleotide sequences that were highly shared and had low generation probability. In a later analysis, a clonal expansion index for each public chain was calculated from normalized within-repertoire ranks of inferred template counts. Generation probabilities in a later analysis came from a VDJ recombination model fitted to out-of-frame rearrangements, and those results were checked against IGoR. In a later analysis, TCR-TCR, TCR-HLA and TCR-CMV co-occurrence was scored with hypergeometric tests, and a repertoire-size bias correction was applied to TCR pairs. A later analysis estimated false discovery rates by permuting HLA or CMV assignments 20 times. In a later analysis, co-occurring TCRs were grouped using DBSCAN, with TCRdist sequence similarity added in when clustering inside HLA-allele-positive subsets. Co-occurrence clustering excluded repertoires with fewer than 30,000 or more than 120,000 public chains, plus five with anomalous nucleotide sharing. The source is immuneACCESS, and TCRdb retained only in-frame sequences with V and J called. Part of the clones is not carried over; for the studies checked, unresolved V genes explain less than half of this, and the remainder is unexplained. V and J calls and clone size are copied from that table; D and trimming were computed from the DNA. The sample contains 100,000 to 150,000 clones, 70% to 85% of them found a single time. The ten largest clones represent 3.3% of the sample.

The study at large found these results: According to a later genetic analysis, donors in an Asian-associated ancestry cluster had fewer N-insertions in productive TCRs than the approximately 650-donor mean. A few of the identified cytomegalovirus-associated TCR beta chains were confirmed in vitro to be specific for cytomegalovirus antigens. The only immune exposure information available for the cohort was CMV serostatus. Presence/absence analyses assumed roughly uniform sequencing depth across donors, an assumption that may not hold. An association between a missense DCLRE1C variant and V-gene and J-gene trimming of TCR beta chains was found in a later genetic analysis and replicated in an independent cohort. Because HLA typing was missing for some donors at each locus, association tests included only the typed subset. In a later analysis, the rate of TCR association differed among HLA loci, with DRB1 alleles having the most associated TCRs and HLA-C alleles having the fewest. Because counts were too low, 15 to 20 rarely observed V segments, including chromosome 9 orphons, were excluded from the earlier analysis of around 640 of the donors. In a later analysis, HLA-associated TCR beta chains showed more clonal expansion and lower generation probabilities than non-associated chains that were equally common. Assigning TCR associations to individual alleles was difficult when HLA alleles, especially DR and DQ, strongly co-occurred. Some IMGT-functional V segments, including TRBV6-2 and TRBV6-3, could not be told apart with the 87-base-pair reads, so those segments were excluded. In an earlier analysis of about 600 of the donors, most TCR beta V segments appeared in productive rearrangements about 87% or about 30% of the time, broadly matching IMGT annotations. According to the authors, the approach could potentially be generalized to other disease states and immunological phenotypes. A further reported finding was that TCR beta sequences accurately predicted the HLA-A and HLA-B alleles for most subjects in the first cohort. In both the original and validation cohorts, the classifier was reported to diagnose cytomegalovirus status with high specificity and sensitivity. In a later analysis, more than 15,000 TCR beta sequences were associated with specific HLA alleles at a false discovery rate of 0.05. In the study, around 160 TCR beta chains were listed as associated with cytomegalovirus. According to a later analysis, parvovirus B19, influenza, CMV and Epstein-Barr virus appeared linked to several top co-occurrence clusters. The cohort was sequenced for TCR beta chains only, and without alpha or paired-chain data the features that could be detected were limited. Most CMV-associated TCR beta chains appeared to be HLA-restricted in a later analysis, and the HLA associations seemed to be driven largely by CMV exposure. A group of highly shared sequence variants was considered likely to be a technical artifact of the sequencing pipeline. Most TCR sequences were seen in very few donors, while some public TCRs were found in many individuals. Linkage disequilibrium might explain the correlated functional status among segregating V segments, but an unknown experimental factor could not be ruled out.

The cohort comprised some 730 healthy bone marrow donors. Cohort members were all nominally healthy when sampled, although unrecorded immune exposures were likely present. The donor was CMV seronegative and was included in the group of several hundred seronegative cohort members. Every donor gave a peripheral blood sample, and the peripheral blood mononuclear cells from that sample were used for TCR beta sequencing. The Qiagen DNeasy Blood Extraction Kit was used to extract genomic DNA from the blood cell samples. The sequenced sample was PBMCs. This TCR was sampled from a woman aged 50 to 60 in good health and CMV-seronegative. The chain is made from TRBV30 and TRBJ1-1; the central 7 bases match TRBD1. The CDR3 here reads CAWILGGRRGAFF. The nucleotide sequence is given as TGTGCCTGGATCCTAGGGGGCAGACGTGGGGCTTTCTTT.